This T cell receptor beta chain originates from a study of a mutant IDH1 vaccine in newly diagnosed glioma. Study in general: Eight vaccinations went to patients in weeks 1, 3, 5, 7, 11, 15, 19, 23. Antecedent treatment encompassed radiotherapy, temozolomide, or their combination; the majority received both.

TCRdb's copy holds only in-frame clones and misses some; the assay was immunoSEQ multiplex PCR. The data show approximately 25,000 clones, with 70% to 80% seen just once and 9% to 10% held by the top ten. Note on this clone: Its antigen is not known. Germline is not matched at one junction end, which may reflect a read error.

The germline V gene encodes CDR1 PRHDT and CDR2 FYEKMQ (reference sequence). This CDR3 comprises 11 residues. The time point denotes: week 11, during vaccination. Doses comprised 300 ug of mutant IDH1 20-mer peptide each, plus topical imiquimod. Those who donated had recent WHO grade 3 or 4 IDH1-mutant, ATRX-lost astrocytomas. The receptor's source is a woman under 30 with glioma. Sequencing used PBMCs, obtained from a glioma patient whose treatment included an IDH1 peptide vaccine. The chain uses TRBV13 and TRBJ2-7; maybe TRBD2 (5 bases). The CDR3 sequence is CASRLGGEQYF. CDR3 DNA sequence: TGTGCCAGCAGGTTAGGAGGCGAGCAGTACTTC.